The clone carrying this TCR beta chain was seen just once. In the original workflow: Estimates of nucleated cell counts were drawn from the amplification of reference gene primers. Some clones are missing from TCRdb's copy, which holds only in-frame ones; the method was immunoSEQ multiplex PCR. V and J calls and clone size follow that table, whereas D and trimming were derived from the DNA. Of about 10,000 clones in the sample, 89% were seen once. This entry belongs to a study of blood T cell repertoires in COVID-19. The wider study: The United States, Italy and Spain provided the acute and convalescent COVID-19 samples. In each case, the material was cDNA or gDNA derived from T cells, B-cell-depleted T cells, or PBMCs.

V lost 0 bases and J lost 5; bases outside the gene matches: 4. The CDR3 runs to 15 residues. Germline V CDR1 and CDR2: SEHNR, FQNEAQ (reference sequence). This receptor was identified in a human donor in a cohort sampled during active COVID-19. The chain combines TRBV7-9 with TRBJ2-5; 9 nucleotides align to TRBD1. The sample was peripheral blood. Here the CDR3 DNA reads TGTGCCAGCAGCTTAGCGGTGACAGGGGGGGAGACCCAGTACTTC. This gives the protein CASSLAVTGGETQYF.